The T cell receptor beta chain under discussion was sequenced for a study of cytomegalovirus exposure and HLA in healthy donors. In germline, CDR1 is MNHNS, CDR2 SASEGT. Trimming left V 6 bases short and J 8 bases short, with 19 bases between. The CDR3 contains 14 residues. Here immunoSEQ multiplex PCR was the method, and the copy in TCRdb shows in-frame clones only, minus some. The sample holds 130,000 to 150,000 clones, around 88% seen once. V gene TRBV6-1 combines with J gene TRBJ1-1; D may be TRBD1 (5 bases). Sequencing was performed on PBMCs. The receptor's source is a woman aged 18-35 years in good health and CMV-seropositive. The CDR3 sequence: CASSDTGSHGEAFF. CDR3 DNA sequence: TGTGCCAGCAGCGATACAGGTTCTCATGGGGAAGCTTTCTTT.